The 2 T cell receptor beta chains given below trace back to one sample, sequenced in a study of response to subunit inactivated influenza vaccine. TCRdb called the RT-PCR reads again in MiXCR, with one record for every CDR3 protein. Of approximately 500,000 distinct CDR3 sequences in the sample, roughly 13% were seen once. Sequences were derived from PBMCs from blood, sampled roughly 47 days after vaccination. Source of these receptors: a man aged 50-59 years who received an inactivated influenza vaccine.

V usage is TRBV7-8 and J usage is TRBJ2-2; possible D gene TRBD2, 5 bases. Germline V gene lookup returns CDR1 SGHVS and CDR2 FQNEAQ. The length of the CDR3 is 14 residues. With 4 bases removed from V and 6 bases from J, the gap between germline ends came to 12 bases. The CDR3 loop reads CASSSAGGSGELFF. DNA for the CDR3: TGTGCCAGCAGCTCGGCGGGTGGATCCGGGGAGCTGTTTTTT.

V gene TRBV9 combines with J gene TRBJ2-3; 9 positions agree with TRBD2. The CDR3 loop spans 16 amino acids. Germline V gene sequence: CDR1 SGDLS, CDR2 YYNGEE. J gave up 4 bases and V 3 bases, and 9 bases lay outside the gene matches. CDR3 bases: TGTGCCAGCAGCGCCGCGGGAGGGGGCATGGCAGATACGCAGTATTTT. Translating it yields CASSAAGGGMADTQYF.